In this sample, the clone carrying this T cell receptor (beta chain) turned up a few times. The sample is drawn from a study of blood T cells in healthy people across ages. The authors ran a second PCR of about 6 to 11 cycles using a sample-barcoded 5' primer and a J-beta primer mix. One entry per CDR3 protein, called by TCRdb with MiXCR from the 5' RACE reads. This sample has 800,000 to 1,300,000 distinct CDR3 sequences, with approximately 25% found just once. The CDR3 covers 14 residues. The V gene lost 5 bases and the J gene lost 4 bases, with 14 bases spanning the gap. Germline V lookup: CDR1 SGHTA, CDR2 FQGNSA. The sample was also reused in another study, on T cells of mothers and their children. That report notes: Every mother supplied over 8 million TCR beta CDR3 reads and every child about 3 million.

The J gene is TRBJ1-1, the V gene TRBV7-2; no definite D call. Sequencing was carried out using blood. This sequence was found in a girl aged 2 to 9 in good health. The CDR3 region is CASSISDGLTEAFF. The CDR3 region has the DNA TGTGCCAGCAGCATTTCGGACGGGCTCACTGAAGCTTTCTTT.